These 21 T cell receptor beta chains were all obtained from the same sample, sequenced in a study of blood T cell repertoires in COVID-19. Profiled with immunoSEQ multiplex PCR; TCRdb holds only in-frame clones, not every one. The sample yields roughly 57,000 clones, around 67% seen once. Sequences were obtained from peripheral blood. All receptors derive from a woman aged 70-85 years with acute or convalescent COVID-19.

The chain employs TRBV19 and TRBJ1-5; a weak D match, TRBD1 (6 bases). Germline CDR1 reads LNHDA; CDR2 reads SQIVND (reference sequence). Trimming took off 4 bases at V and 7 bases at J, with 14 bases between the two ends. This CDR3 is 14 amino acids long. CDR3 residues: CASSTAGARQPQHF. Written as DNA, the CDR3 is TGTGCCAGTAGTACGGCGGGGGCGAGGCAGCCCCAGCATTTT.

J is TRBJ2-1 and V is TRBV29-1, with D tentatively TRBD1 (7 bases). Looked up from germline, CDR1 is SQVTM and CDR2 is ANQGSEA. The CDR3 sequence is 17 residues long. Trimming removed 8 bases from V and 0 bases from J, with 23 bases in between. The CDR3, as DNA: TGCAGCCATCTCGAGGGGGGACAGCCCCGCTCCTACAATGAGCAGTTCTTC. This sequence encodes CSHLEGGQPRSYNEQFF.

The chain joins TRBV7-9 to TRBJ1-1, with no clear D. The CDR3 runs to 12 residues. Germline V gene sequence: CDR1 SEHNR, CDR2 FQNEAQ (reference sequence). V was shortened by 5 bases and J by 4 bases, with 8 bases between the two germline ends. CDR3: CASSLRITEAFF. The CDR3 DNA reads TGTGCCAGCAGCCTACGTATCACTGAAGCTTTCTTT.

The V gene is TRBV20-1, the J gene TRBJ2-7; TRBD1 matches 7 bases. The J segment lost 7 bases and the V segment lost 6 bases, leaving 12 bases of the junction unmatched. The CDR3 totals 13 residues. Germline loops: CDR1 DFQATT, CDR2 SNEGSKA (reference sequence). CDR3 region: CSASRGLDREQYV. The CDR3 bases are TGCAGTGCAAGTCGGGGTTTGGACAGGGAGCAGTACGTC.

This clone has a handful of counts. CDR3 in amino acids: CASSVALYNEQFF. DNA of the CDR3: TGTGCCAGCAGCGTAGCGCTATACAATGAGCAGTTCTTC. The chain employs TRBV9 and TRBJ2-1; D is unresolved. V dropped 0 bases and J dropped 4 bases, with 5 bases sitting between them. The CDR3 contains 13 residues. Germline V gives CDR1 SGDLS, CDR2 YYNGEE.

The genes are TRBV6-6 and TRBJ1-4; 9 bases match TRBD1. The germline V gene has CDR1 MNHNY and CDR2 SVGAGI (reference sequence). This CDR3 region has 14 residues. V dropped 4 bases and J dropped 8; count of bases not matched to a gene: 5. The CDR3 nucleotides read TGTGCCAGCAGTTTTACAGGGGGCAGGGAAAAACTGTTTTTT. Translating it yields CASSFTGGREKLFF.

This chain joins TRBV6-5 and TRBJ1-3; TRBD1 might be the D (5 bases). The germline gives CDR1 MNHEY, CDR2 SVGAGI. The CDR3 is 15 residues long. The ends were cut back, 4 bases at V and 3 bases at J, with 13 bases in the middle. CDR3 DNA sequence: TGTGCCAGCAGTTCAGGGCCGTCTATTGGAAACACCATATATTTT. Its protein is CASSSGPSIGNTIYF.

The chain uses TRBV5-1 and TRBJ1-2, with D hard to call. Germline V CDR1 and CDR2: SGHRS, YFSETQ. Trimming pared 4 bases from V and 5 bases from J, leaving 9 bases between. The CDR3 has 12 residues. In DNA form, the CDR3 reads TGCGCCAGCAGCCCGGGTAGTTATGGCTACACCTTC. Its protein is CASSPGSYGYTF.

J is TRBJ2-3 and V is TRBV21-1; the DNA was not used to check the table's D call, TRBD2. TRBV21-1 is listed as a pseudogene. This CDR3 region has 11 residues. The CDR3 DNA reads TGTGCCACCAAGACGGGAGATACGCAGTATTTT. As protein: CATKTGDTQYF.

The genes are TRBV6-5 and TRBJ1-2; 8 bases agree with TRBD1. Germline values: CDR1 MNHEY, CDR2 SVGAGI. Germline trimming cut 6 bases from V and 6 bases from J; bases unmatched to any gene: 6. The CDR3 has 13 residues. The CDR3: CASRSRTGNGYTF. The CDR3 region has the DNA TGTGCCAGCAGATCACGGACAGGGAATGGCTACACCTTC.

The V gene is TRBV27, the J gene TRBJ1-3; D is uncertain. Germline V lookup: CDR1 MNHEY, CDR2 SMNVEV (reference sequence). This CDR3 has 15 amino acids. Trimming pared 8 bases from V and 0 bases from J, leaving 14 bases between. The CDR3 loop reads CASCARRRSGNTIYF. CDR3 in DNA: TGTGCCAGCTGCGCCAGGCGCCGCTCTGGAAACACCATATATTTT.

The chain is built from TRBV12-3 or TRBV12-4 and TRBJ1-2; D is ambiguous. Trimming stripped 3 bases from V and 7 bases from J, with 12 bases between. The CDR3 covers 13 residues. The CDR3 spells CASSLGGFSGYTF. Written as DNA, the CDR3 is TGTGCCAGCAGTTTGGGAGGATTCAGTGGCTACACCTTC.

This clone was seen only a few times. The rearrangement joins TRBV10-1 to TRBJ1-3; no firm D call. Per germline, CDR1 WNHNN and CDR2 SYGVQD (reference sequence). CDR3 length equals 14 residues. V lost 8 bases and J lost 0, with 11 bases in between. CDR3 DNA sequence: TGCGCCAGCTGTCCGGGAGACTCTGGAAACACCATATATTTT. Amino acid sequence: CASCPGDSGNTIYF.

The rearrangement joins TRBV2 to TRBJ2-2; 9 bases agree with TRBD1. Germline CDR1 reads SNHLY; CDR2 reads FYNNEI. V was pared by 7 bases and J by 4 bases, with 7 bases of the junction left unmatched. The CDR3 contains 15 residues. CDR3 sequence: CASTGQGQATGELFF. CDR3 nucleotides: TGTGCCAGCACCGGACAGGGGCAGGCCACCGGGGAGCTGTTTTTT.

The V gene is TRBV5-4, the J gene TRBJ2-6; D not certain. The germline V gene has CDR1 SGHNT and CDR2 YYREEE (reference sequence). This CDR3 has 16 residues. Trimming cost V 0 bases and J 0 bases, with 7 bases left between them. For the CDR3, the DNA is TGTGCCAGCAGCTTGGACGTTAGCTCTGGGGCCAACGTCCTGACTTTC. Translated: CASSLDVSSGANVLTF.

The chain recombines TRBV4-1 with TRBJ1-2, with a weak D call TRBD1 (5 bases). Trimming cost V 4 bases and J 1 base, with 13 bases left between them. The CDR3 covers 15 residues. From germline, CDR1 is MGHRA and CDR2 YSYEKL. CDR3 bases: TGCGCCAGCAGCCGGCAGGGAGGGGATAACTATGGCTACACCTTC. Its protein is CASSRQGGDNYGYTF.

The chain links TRBV29-1 to TRBJ1-1; D gene uncertain. The length of the CDR3 is 12 residues. Germline CDR1 reads SQVTM; CDR2 reads ANQGSEA. Trimming removed 3 bases at V and 0 bases at J, with 5 bases between. This CDR3 is CSVDHMNTEAFF. Here the CDR3 DNA reads TGCAGCGTTGACCACATGAACACTGAAGCTTTCTTT.

This sequence joins TRBV27 and TRBJ2-1; 7 positions match TRBD1. The CDR3 covers 18 residues. The ends lost 7 bases at V and 2 bases at J; junction bases unmatched: 17. Germline V lookup: CDR1 MNHEY, CDR2 SMNVEV (reference sequence). This CDR3 is CASIGVLDRRIPYNEQFF. DNA for the CDR3: TGTGCCAGCATAGGGGTGTTGGACAGGAGGATACCCTACAATGAGCAGTTCTTC.

V usage is TRBV5-6 and J usage is TRBJ2-7; D ambiguous. The germline CDR1 and CDR2 sequences are SGHDT and YYEEEE. Deletions cut 2 bases from V and 2 bases from J, with 8 bases between. This CDR3 comprises 13 residues. The CDR3 DNA reads TGTGCCAGCAGCTTCGGTACTGCCTACGAGCAGTACTTC. Protein product: CASSFGTAYEQYF.

V usage is TRBV3-1 (or the pseudogene TRBV3-2) and J usage is TRBJ2-3, with TRBD2 identical over 8 bases. The CDR3 totals 18 residues. V trimming: 0 bases; J trimming: 7 bases; junction bases outside the gene matches: 15. Per germline, CDR1 LGHDT and CDR2 YNNKEL (reference sequence). CDR3 loop: CASSQDPTGGAYGYTQYF. The CDR3, as DNA: TGTGCCAGCAGCCAAGACCCAACCGGGGGGGCCTATGGTTATACGCAGTATTTT.

The genes are TRBV29-1 and TRBJ1-1; 9 nucleotides line up with TRBD1. The CDR3 is 12 amino acids. V lost 0 bases and J lost 11; bases outside the gene matches: 4. CDR1 SQVTM and CDR2 ANQGSEA come from the germline V gene. In DNA, the CDR3 is TGCAGCGTTGAAGAGGGGACAGGGTTTGCTTTCTTT. Its translation is CSVEEGTGFAFF.